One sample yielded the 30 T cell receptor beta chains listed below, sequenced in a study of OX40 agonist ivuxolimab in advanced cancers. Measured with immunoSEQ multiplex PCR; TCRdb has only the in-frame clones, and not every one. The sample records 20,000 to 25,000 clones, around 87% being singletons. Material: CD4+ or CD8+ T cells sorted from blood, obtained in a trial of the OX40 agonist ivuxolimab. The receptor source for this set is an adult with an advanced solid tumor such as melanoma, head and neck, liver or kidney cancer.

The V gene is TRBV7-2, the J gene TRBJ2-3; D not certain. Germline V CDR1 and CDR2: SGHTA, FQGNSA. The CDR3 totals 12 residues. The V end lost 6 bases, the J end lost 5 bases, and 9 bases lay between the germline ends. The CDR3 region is CASSFPRDTQYF. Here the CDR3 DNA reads TGTGCCAGCAGTTTCCCCAGAGATACGCAGTATTTT. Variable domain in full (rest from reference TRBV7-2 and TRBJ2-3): GAGVSQSPSNKVTEKGKDVELRCDPISGHTALYWYRQSLGQGLEFLIYFQGNSAPDKSGLPSDRFSAERTGGSVSTLTIQRTQQEDSAVYLCASSFPRDTQYFGPGTRLTVL.

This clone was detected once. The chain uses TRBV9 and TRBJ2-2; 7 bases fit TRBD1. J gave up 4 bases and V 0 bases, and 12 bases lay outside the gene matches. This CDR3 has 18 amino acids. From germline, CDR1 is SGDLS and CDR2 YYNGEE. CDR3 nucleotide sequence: TGTGCCAGCAGCGTAGCCTTGGGGCCACAGGGGCCCACCGGGGAGCTGTTTTTT. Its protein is CASSVALGPQGPTGELFF.

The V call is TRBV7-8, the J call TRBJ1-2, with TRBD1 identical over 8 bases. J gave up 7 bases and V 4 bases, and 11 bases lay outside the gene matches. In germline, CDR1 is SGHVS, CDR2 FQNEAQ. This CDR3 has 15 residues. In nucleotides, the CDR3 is TGTGCCAGCAGCTCCGCACCCGGACAGGGTCTTGGCTACACCTTC. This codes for CASSSAPGQGLGYTF.

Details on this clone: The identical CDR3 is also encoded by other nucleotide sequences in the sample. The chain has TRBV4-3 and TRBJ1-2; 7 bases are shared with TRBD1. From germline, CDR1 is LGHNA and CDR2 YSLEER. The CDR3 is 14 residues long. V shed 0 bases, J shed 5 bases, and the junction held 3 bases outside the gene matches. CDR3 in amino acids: CASSQDKQGYGYTF. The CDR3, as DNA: TGCGCCAGCAGCCAAGATAAACAGGGGTATGGCTACACCTTC.

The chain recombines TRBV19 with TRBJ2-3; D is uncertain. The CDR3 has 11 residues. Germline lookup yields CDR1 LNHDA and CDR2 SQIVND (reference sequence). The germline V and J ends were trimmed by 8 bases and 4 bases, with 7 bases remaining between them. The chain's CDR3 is CASQRSDTQYF. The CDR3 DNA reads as TGTGCCAGTCAGCGTTCAGATACGCAGTATTTT. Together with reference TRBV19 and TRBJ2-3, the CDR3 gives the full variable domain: DGGITQSPKYLFRKEGQNVTLSCEQNLNHDAMYWYRQDPGQGLRLIYYSQIVNDFQKGDIAEGYSVSREKKESFPLTVTSAQKNPTAFYLCASQRSDTQYFGPGTRLTVL.

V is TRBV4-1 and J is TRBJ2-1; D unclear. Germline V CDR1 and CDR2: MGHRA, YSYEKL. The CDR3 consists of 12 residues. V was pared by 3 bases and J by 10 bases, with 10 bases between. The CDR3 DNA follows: TGCGCCAGCAGCCAGCAATTAGGGGAGCAGTTCTTC. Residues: CASSQQLGEQFF.

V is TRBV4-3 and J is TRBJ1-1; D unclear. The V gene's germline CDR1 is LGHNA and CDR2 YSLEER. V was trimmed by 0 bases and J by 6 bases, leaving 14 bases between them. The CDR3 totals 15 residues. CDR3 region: CASSQDSVAGPEAFF. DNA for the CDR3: TGCGCCAGCAGCCAAGATTCGGTGGCTGGGCCTGAAGCTTTCTTT.

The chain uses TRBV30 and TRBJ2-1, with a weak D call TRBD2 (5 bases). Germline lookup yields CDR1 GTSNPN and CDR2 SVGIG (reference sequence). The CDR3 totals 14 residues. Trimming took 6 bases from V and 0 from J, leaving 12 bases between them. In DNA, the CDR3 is TGTGCCTGTTACCCTCGGGGCTCCTACAATGAGCAGTTCTTC. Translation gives CACYPRGSYNEQFF. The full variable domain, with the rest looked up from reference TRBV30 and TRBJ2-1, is SQTIHQWPATLVQPVGSPLSLECTVEGTSNPNLYWYRQAAGRGLQLLFYSVGIGQISSEVPQNLSASRPQDRQFILSSKKLLLSDSGFYLCACYPRGSYNEQFFGPGTRLTVL.

The CDR3 sequence is CASSSIPGQITDTQYF. As DNA, the CDR3 is TGTGCCAGCAGCTCAATTCCGGGACAGATTACAGATACGCAGTATTTT. This rearrangement joins TRBV5-8 to TRBJ2-3, with 7 bases identical to TRBD1. The germline gives CDR1 SGHTS, CDR2 YDEGEE. The CDR3 covers 16 residues. J lost 3 bases, V lost 3 bases, and 10 bases had no gene match. The full variable domain, in which reference TRBV5-8 and TRBJ2-3 provide the parts outside the CDR3, is EAGVTQSPTHLIKTRGQQATLRCSPISGHTSVYWYQQALGLGLQFLLWYDEGEERNRGNFPPRFSGRQFPNYSSELNVNALELEDSALYLCASSSIPGQITDTQYFGPGTRLTVL.

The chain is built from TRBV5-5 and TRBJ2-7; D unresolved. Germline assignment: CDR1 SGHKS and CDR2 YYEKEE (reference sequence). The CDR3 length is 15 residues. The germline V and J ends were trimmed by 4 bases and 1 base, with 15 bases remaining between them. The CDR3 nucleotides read TGTGCCAGCAGCCCGGACCCGACACGGTCCTACGAGCAGTACTTC. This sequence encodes CASSPDPTRSYEQYF.

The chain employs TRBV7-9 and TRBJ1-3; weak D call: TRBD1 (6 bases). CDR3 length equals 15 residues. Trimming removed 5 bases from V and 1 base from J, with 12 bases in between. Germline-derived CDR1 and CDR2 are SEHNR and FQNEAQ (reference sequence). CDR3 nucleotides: TGTGCCAGCAGCCGCGTAGGGGGGTCTGGAAACACCATATATTTT. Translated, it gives CASSRVGGSGNTIYF.

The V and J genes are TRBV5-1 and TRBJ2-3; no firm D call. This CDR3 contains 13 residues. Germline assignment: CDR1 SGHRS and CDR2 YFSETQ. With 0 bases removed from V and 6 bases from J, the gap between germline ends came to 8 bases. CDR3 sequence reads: CASSLVPGDTQYF. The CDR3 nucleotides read TGCGCCAGCAGCTTGGTGCCCGGGGATACGCAGTATTTT.

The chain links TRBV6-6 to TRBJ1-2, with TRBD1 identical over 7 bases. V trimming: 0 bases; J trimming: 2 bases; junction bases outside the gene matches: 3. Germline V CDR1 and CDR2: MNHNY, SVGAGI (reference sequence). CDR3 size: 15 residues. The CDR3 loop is CASSYSTGANYGYTF. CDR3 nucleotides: TGTGCCAGCAGTTACTCAACAGGGGCCAACTATGGCTACACCTTC.

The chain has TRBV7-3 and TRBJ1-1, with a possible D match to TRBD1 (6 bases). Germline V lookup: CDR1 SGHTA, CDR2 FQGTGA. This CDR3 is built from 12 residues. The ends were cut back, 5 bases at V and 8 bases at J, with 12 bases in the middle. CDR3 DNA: TGTGCCAGCAGCACCTTGACAGGAGAAGCTTTCTTT. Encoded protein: CASSTLTGEAFF.

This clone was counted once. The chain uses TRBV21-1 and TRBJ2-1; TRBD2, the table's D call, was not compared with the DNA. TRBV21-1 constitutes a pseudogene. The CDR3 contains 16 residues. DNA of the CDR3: TGTGCCAGCAGCACTCGGACTAGCGGGGGGAGGGATGAGCAGTTCTTC. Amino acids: CASSTRTSGGRDEQFF.

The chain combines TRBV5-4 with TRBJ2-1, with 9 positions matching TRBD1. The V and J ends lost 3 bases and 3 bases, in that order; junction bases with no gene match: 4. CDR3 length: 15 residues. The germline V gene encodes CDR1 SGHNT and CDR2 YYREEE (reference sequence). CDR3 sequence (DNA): TGTGCCAGCAGCTCCCGGACAGGGGACTACAATGAGCAGTTCTTC. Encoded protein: CASSSRTGDYNEQFF.

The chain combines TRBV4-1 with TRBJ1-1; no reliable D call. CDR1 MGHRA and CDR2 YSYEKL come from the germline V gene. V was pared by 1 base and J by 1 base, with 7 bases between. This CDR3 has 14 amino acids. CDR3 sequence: CASSQAEGNTEAFF. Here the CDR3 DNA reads TGCGCCAGCAGCCAAGCAGAAGGGAACACTGAAGCTTTCTTT.

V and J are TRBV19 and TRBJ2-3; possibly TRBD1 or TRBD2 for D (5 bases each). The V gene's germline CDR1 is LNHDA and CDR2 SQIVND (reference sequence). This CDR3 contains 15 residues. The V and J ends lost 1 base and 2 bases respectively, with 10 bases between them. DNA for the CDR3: TGTGCCAGTAGTATAGTTGGGGGACCCACAGATACGCAGTATTTT. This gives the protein CASSIVGGPTDTQYF. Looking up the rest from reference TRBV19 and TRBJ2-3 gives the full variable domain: DGGITQSPKYLFRKEGQNVTLSCEQNLNHDAMYWYRQDPGQGLRLIYYSQIVNDFQKGDIAEGYSVSREKKESFPLTVTSAQKNPTAFYLCASSIVGGPTDTQYFGPGTRLTVL.

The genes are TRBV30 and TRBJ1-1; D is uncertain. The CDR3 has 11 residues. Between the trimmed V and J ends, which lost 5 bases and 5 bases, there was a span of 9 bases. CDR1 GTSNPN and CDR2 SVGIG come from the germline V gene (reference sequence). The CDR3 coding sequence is TGTGCCTGGGGGCATGGGACTGAAGCTTTCTTT. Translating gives CAWGHGTEAFF.

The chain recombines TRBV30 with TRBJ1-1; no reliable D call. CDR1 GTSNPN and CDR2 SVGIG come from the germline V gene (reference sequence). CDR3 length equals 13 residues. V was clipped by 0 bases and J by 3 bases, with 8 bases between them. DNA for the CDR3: TGTGCCTGGAGTGTGGGAGGGTACACTGAAGCTTTCTTT. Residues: CAWSVGGYTEAFF. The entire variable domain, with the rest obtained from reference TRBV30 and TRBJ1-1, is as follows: SQTIHQWPATLVQPVGSPLSLECTVEGTSNPNLYWYRQAAGRGLQLLFYSVGIGQISSEVPQNLSASRPQDRQFILSSKKLLLSDSGFYLCAWSVGGYTEAFFGQGTRLTVV.

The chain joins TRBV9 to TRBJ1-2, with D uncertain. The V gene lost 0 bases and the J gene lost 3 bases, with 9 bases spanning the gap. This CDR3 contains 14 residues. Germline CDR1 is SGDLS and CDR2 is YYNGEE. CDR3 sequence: CASSVVGDDYGYTF. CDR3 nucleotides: TGTGCCAGCAGCGTAGTGGGCGATGACTATGGCTACACCTTC.

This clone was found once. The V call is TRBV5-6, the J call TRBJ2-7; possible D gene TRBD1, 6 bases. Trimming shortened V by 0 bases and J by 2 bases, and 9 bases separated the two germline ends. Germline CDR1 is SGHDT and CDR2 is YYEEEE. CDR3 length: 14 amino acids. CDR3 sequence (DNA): TGTGCCAGCAGCTTGGGTGGGGGCCCCTACGAGCAGTACTTC. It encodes CASSLGGGPYEQYF.

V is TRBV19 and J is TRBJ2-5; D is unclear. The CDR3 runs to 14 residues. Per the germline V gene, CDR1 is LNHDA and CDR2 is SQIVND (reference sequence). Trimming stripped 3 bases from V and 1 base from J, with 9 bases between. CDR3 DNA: TGTGCCAGTAGTATCCCCCAGGCCCAAGAGACCCAGTACTTC. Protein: CASSIPQAQETQYF.

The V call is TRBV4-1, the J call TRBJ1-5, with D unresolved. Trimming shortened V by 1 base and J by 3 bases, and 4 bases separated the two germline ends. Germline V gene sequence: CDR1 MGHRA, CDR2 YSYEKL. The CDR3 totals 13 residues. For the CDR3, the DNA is TGCGCCAGCAGCCAAGGCATCAATCAGCCCCAGCATTTT. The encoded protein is CASSQGINQPQHF.

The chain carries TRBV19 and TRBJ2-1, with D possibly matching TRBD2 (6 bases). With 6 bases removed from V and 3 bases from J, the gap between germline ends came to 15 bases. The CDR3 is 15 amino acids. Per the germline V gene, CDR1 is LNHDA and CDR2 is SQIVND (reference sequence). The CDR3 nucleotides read TGTGCCAGTAGCTTGGGCCCCGGGAGCTACAATGAGCAGTTCTTC. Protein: CASSLGPGSYNEQFF.

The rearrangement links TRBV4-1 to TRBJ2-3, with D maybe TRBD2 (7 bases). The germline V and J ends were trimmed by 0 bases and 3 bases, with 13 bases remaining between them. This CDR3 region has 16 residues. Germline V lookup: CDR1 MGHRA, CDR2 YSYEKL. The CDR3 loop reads CASSQDGGPITDTQYF. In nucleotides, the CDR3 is TGCGCCAGCAGCCAAGACGGGGGGCCGATAACAGATACGCAGTATTTT.

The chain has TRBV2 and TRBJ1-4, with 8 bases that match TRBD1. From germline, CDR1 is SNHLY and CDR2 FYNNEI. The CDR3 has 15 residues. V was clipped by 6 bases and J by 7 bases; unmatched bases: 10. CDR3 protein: CASSPDREVFEKLFF. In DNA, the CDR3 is TGTGCCAGCAGCCCGGACAGGGAGGTATTTGAAAAACTGTTTTTT.

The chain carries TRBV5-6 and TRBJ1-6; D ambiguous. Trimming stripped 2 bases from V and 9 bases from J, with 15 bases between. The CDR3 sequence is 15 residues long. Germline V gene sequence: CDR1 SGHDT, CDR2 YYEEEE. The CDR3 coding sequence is TGTGCCAGCAGCTTTTCCCCAGCCGTGGGTTCACCCCTCCACTTT. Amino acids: CASSFSPAVGSPLHF.

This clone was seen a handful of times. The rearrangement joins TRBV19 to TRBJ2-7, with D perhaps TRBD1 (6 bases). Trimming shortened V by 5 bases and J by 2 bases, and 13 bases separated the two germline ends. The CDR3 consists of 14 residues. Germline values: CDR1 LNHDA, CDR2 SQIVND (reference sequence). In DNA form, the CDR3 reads TGTGCCAGTAGTGCCCGGGACACCGCCTACGAGCAGTACTTC. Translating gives CASSARDTAYEQYF.

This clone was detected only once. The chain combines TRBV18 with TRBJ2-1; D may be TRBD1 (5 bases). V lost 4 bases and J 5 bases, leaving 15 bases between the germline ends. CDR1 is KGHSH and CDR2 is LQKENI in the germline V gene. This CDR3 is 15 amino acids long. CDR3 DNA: TGTGCCAGCTCACTACTACCAGGGTACGACAATGAGCAGTTCTTC. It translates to CASSLLPGYDNEQFF.